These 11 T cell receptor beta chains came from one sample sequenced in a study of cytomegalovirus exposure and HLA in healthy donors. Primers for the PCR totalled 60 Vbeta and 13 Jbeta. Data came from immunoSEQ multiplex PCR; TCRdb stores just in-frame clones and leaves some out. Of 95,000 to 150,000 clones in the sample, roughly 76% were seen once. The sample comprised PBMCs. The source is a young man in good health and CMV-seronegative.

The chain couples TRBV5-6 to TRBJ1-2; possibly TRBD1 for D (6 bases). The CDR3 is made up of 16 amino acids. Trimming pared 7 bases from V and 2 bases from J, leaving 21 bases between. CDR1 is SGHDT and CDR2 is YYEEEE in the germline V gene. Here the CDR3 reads CASARTRAGANYGYTF. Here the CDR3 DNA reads TGTGCCAGCGCCCGTACCAGGGCAGGGGCAAACTATGGCTACACCTTC. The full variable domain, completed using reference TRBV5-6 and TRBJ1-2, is DAGVTQSPTHLIKTRGQQVTLRCSPKSGHDTVSWYQQALGQGPQFIFQYYEEEERQRGNFPDRFSGHQFPNYSSELNVNALLLGDSALYLCASARTRAGANYGYTFGSGTRLTVV.

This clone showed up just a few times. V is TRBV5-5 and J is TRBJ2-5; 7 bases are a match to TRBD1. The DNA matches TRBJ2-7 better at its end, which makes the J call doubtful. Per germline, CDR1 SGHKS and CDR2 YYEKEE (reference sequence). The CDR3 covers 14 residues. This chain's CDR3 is CASSSLQGTYEQYF. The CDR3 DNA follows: TGTGCCAGCAGCTCCCTACAGGGGACCTACGAGCAGTACTTC.

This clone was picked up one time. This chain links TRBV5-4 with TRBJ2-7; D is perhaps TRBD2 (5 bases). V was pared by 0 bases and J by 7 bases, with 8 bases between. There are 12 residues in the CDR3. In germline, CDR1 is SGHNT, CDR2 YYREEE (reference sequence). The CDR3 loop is CASSLVGGEQYF. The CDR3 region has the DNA TGTGCCAGCAGCTTGGTGGGCGGGGAGCAGTACTTC.

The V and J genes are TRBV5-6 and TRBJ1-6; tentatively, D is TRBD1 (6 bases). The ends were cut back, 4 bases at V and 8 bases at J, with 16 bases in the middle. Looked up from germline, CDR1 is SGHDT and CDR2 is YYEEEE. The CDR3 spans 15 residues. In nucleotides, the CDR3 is TGTGCCAGCAGCCCCACAGGGCAGGGGTATTCACCCCTCCACTTT. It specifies CASSPTGQGYSPLHF.

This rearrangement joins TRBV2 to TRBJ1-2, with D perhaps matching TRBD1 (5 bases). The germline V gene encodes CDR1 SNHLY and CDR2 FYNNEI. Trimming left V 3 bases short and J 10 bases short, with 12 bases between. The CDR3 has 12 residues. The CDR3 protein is CASSDGAGYYTF. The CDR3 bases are TGTGCCAGCAGTGATGGGGCAGGGTACTACACCTTC.

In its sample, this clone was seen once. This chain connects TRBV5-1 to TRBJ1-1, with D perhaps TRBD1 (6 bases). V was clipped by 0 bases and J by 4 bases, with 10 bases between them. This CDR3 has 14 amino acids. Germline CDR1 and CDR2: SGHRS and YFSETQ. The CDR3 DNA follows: TGCGCCAGCAGCTTGGATCTCAGGGGCACTGAAGCTTTCTTT. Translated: CASSLDLRGTEAFF.

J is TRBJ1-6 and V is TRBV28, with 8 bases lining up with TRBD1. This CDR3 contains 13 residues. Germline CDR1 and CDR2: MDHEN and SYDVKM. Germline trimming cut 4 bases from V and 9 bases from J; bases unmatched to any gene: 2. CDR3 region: CASSSDRVSPLHF. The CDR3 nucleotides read TGTGCCAGCAGTTCGGACAGGGTTTCACCCCTCCACTTT. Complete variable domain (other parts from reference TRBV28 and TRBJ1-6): DVKVTQSSRYLVKRTGEKVFLECVQDMDHENMFWYRQDPGLGLRLIYFSYDVKMKEKGDIPEGYSVSREKKERFSLILESASTNQTSMYLCASSSDRVSPLHFGNGTRLTVT.

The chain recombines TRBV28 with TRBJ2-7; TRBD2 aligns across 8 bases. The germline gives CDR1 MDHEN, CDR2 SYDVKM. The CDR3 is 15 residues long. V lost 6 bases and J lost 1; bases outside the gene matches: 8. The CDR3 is CASSAGGGSSYEQYF. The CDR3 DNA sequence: TGTGCCAGCAGCGCCGGGGGGGGCAGTTCCTACGAGCAGTACTTC.

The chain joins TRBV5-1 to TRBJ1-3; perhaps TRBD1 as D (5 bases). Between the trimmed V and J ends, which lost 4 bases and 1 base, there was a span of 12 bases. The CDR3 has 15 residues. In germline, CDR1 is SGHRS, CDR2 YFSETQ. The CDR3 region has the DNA TGCGCCAGCAGCGGCGGGAGGGGATCTGGAAACACCATATATTTT. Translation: CASSGGRGSGNTIYF. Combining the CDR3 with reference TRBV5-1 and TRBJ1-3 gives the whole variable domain KAGVTQTPRYLIKTRGQQVTLSCSPISGHRSVSWYQQTPGQGLQFLFEYFSETQRNKGNFPGRFSGRQFSNSRSEMNVSTLELGDSALYLCASSGGRGSGNTIYFGEGSWLTVV.

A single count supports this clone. The CDR3 region has the DNA TGTGCCAGCAGCTTGACGGGACAGGGACCGGGACTCCACTTT. It codes for CASSLTGQGPGLHF. The chain couples TRBV5-6 to TRBJ1-6; 9 bases match TRBD1. The CDR3 extends over 14 amino acids. Germline assignment: CDR1 SGHDT and CDR2 YYEEEE. With V trimmed by 1 base and J by 16 bases, 9 bases remained unmatched.

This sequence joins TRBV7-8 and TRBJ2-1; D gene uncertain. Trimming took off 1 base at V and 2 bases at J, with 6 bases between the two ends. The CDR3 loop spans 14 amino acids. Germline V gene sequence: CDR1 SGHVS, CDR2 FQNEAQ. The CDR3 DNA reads TGTGCCAGCAGCTTAGATCCAACCTACAATGAGCAGTTCTTC. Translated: CASSLDPTYNEQFF.